This TCR beta chain stems from a study of blood T cell repertoires in COVID-19 (TCRdb year 2020). About the full investigation: Collaborator samples came from the United States, Italy and Spain and covered acute and convalescent phases of COVID-19. The material from the prospective study consisted of cDNA or gDNA derived from T cells, B-cell-depleted T cells, or PBMCs. Nearly every sample came with metadata listing a de-identified subject ID, COVID-19 status, age in years and sex. Deeply sampled blood TCRbeta repertoires from subjects exposed to, actively infected with, or recovered from COVID-19 were included in the dataset. The samples were drawn from two sources: the first 160 participants of the ongoing ImmuneRACE study, and some 1,300 subjects contributed by 6 global collaborators. The repertoires were made available in a free public database intended to serve as a resource for research on the immune response to SARS-CoV-2. Where HLA class I and class II types were available, the types were taken from metadata supplied by the sample provider, not from assay-based typing.

TCRbeta CDR3 regions were amplified from genomic DNA using the immunoSEQ Assay, a bias-controlled multiplex PCR. In the authors' own workflow: Within the assay, amplification of reference gene primers was used to estimate how many nucleated cells each sample contained. To quantify the absolute abundance of each unique TCRbeta CDR3 rearrangement, sequence reads were collapsed and filtered. Productive Simpson clonality was computed per sample as the square root of Simpson's diversity index over productive rearrangements. TCRdb re-hosts the immuneACCESS table, in-frame sequences only. Its copies lack some clones; in the studies checked, an unresolved V gene accounts for under half of them, and the cause for the rest is not known. The V and J calls and clone size come from that table; D and trimming were worked out from the DNA. In this sample the table shows about 190,000 clones, 88% of which occur a single time. The ten largest make up under 5% of the sample.

The junction shows trimming of 3 bases on V and 0 bases on J, plus 8 bases between the germline ends. The CDR3, cysteine through phenylalanine, is 14 amino acids long. The only DNA kept is the CDR3, 42 bases in frame from the first base. CDR1 and CDR2, per the germline V gene, are MGHRA and YSYEKL. On this clone itself: What antigen it recognizes has not been identified. No clone much larger than this one lies a single base away; base qualities are absent.

General study outcomes and caveats: Clinical and demographic metadata were provided uncurated, with the amount varying by source and participant.

Whole blood was collected in K2EDTA tubes by collaborating institutions according to the institutions' own protocols. Collaborator samples were shipped for TCRbeta analysis as frozen whole blood, isolated PBMCs, or DNA extracted from either sample type. Sequenced material: peripheral blood. The TCR was taken from a human donor in a cohort sampled during active COVID-19. The chain is encoded by TRBV4-1 joined to TRBJ2-5; no D segment can be confidently identified. This receptor has the CDR3 CASSHSVYQETQYF. The nucleotides read TGCGCCAGCAGCCACTCAGTGTACCAAGAGACCCAGTACTTC.